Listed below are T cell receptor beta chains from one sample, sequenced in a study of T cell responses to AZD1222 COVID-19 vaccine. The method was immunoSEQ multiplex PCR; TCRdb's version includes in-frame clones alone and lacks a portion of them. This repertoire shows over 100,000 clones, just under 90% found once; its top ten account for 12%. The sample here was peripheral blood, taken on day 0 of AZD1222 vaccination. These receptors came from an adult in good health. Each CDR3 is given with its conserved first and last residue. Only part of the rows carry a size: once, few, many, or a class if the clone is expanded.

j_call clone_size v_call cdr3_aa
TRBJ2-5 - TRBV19 CASSKGTSSRETQYF
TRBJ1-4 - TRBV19 CARTWDCSRPANEKLFF
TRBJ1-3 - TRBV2 CASRIGTAGNTIYF
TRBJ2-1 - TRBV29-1 CSLRTSGRAYNEQFF
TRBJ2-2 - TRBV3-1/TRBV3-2 CASSPQVRGGTGELFF
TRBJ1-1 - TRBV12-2 CASRLVTDPEAFF
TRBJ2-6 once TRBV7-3 CASSPTGQSSGANVLTF
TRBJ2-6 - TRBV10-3 CAISESTGSGANVLTF
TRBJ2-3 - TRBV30 CAWSPLPLLRDTQYF
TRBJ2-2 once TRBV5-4 CASNNQGFGGELFF
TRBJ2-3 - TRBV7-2 CASSLGGQEADTQYF
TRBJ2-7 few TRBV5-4 CASSPTSGRTPYEQYF
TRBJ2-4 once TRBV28 CASSPQSGGKNIQYF
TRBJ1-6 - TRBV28 CASSFGDRASGSPLHF
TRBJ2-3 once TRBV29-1 CSVLGQGNTDTQYF
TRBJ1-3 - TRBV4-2 CASSQELGAPASGNTIYF
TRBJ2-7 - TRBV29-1 CSVPGTSGYEQYF
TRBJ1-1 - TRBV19 CASSRTVNTEAFF
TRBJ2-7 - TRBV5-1 CASSFRDRDEQYF
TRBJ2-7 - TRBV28 CATTGGGTNHPYVEQYF
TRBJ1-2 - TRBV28 CASGRDNYGYTF
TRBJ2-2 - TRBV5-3 CARSLDRVRGPPPNTGELFF
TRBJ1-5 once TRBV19 CASSIVPLPNQPQHF
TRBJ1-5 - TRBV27 CASSPQQGGTGQPQHF
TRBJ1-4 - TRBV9 CASSVEALNEKLFF
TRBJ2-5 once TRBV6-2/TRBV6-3 CASSTPLAGNQETQYF
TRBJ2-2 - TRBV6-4 CASSAVQSGLVNTGELFF
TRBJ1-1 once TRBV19 CASSPELVNTEAFF
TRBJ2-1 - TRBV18 CASSGTGGNNEQFF
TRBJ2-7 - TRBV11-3 CASSQHSFGEQYF
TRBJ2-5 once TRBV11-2 CASSKTGQGETQYF
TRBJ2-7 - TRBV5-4 CASSPGLAGGLTYEQYF
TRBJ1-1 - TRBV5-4 CASSWKQRNTEAFF
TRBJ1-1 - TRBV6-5 CASRQYMNTEAFF
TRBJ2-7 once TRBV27 CASSILRSGRAGYEQYF
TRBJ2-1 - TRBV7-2 CASSPSWDRTHNEQFF
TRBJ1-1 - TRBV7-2 CASRATGGWTEAFF
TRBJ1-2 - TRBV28 CASRDRAYGYTF
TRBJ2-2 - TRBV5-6 CASSASPGLILPGELFF
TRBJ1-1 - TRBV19 CASSILQGETEAFF
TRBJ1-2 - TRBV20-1 CSASVRLGGYTF
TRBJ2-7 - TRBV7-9 CASSSGGADYEQYF
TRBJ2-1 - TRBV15 CATSRERLGRGINNEQFF
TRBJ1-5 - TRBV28 CASRQSNQPQHF
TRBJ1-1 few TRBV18 CASSQDSLNTEAFF
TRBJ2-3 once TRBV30 CAWKQIGGTDTQYF